This T cell receptor beta chain was found in a study of T cells in narcolepsy. Data came from immunoSEQ multiplex PCR; TCRdb stores just in-frame clones and leaves some out. The table shows under 40,000 clones, with around 79% occurring only once. Per the germline V gene, CDR1 is SQVTM and CDR2 is ANQGSEA. The junction had 7 bases not matched to a gene; V was cut back by 5 bases and J by 2 bases. This CDR3 region has 16 residues. The chain recombines TRBV29-1 with TRBJ1-5; 12 bases agree with TRBD1. The TCR originated in a human donor with narcolepsy. Sequencing was done on a sample of CD45RA- memory CD4+ T cells from PBMCs. The CDR3 loop is CSVSTGTGGRNQPQHF. The DNA for the CDR3 is TGCAGCGTTTCTACCGGGACAGGGGGCCGCAATCAGCCCCAGCATTTT.